The 5 T cell receptor beta chains in this list originate from one sample, sequenced in a study of blood T cell repertoires in COVID-19. Libraries were prepared by immunoSEQ multiplex PCR; TCRdb keeps only in-frame clonotypes and omits some of them. The table records about 160,000 clones, around 86% of them present only once. Sequenced sample: peripheral blood. The source of these receptors is a man aged 65 to 79 who had recovered from COVID-19.

The count of this clone is one. The genes are TRBV28 and TRBJ1-5; 11 bases align to TRBD1. The CDR3 spans 17 residues. Germline CDR1 and CDR2: MDHEN and SYDVKM. J gave up 5 bases and V 4 bases, and 10 bases lay outside the gene matches. The CDR3: CASSYQSGTGGYQPQHF. CDR3 DNA sequence: TGTGCCAGCAGTTACCAGTCTGGGACAGGGGGTTATCAGCCCCAGCATTTT.

The chain links TRBV5-1 to TRBJ2-7; 8 bases agree with TRBD1. The CDR3 is 12 amino acids. The V segment lost 4 bases and the J segment 9 bases; nucleotides outside the gene matches: 6. Germline assignment: CDR1 SGHRS and CDR2 YFSETQ. CDR3 amino acids: CASSADRVVQYF. The CDR3 nucleotides are TGCGCCAGCAGCGCGGACAGGGTTGTGCAGTACTTC.

The table lists this clone with a few counts. V gene TRBV15 combines with J gene TRBJ2-5; 7 bases match TRBD1. Germline V gene data show CDR1 as LNHNV and CDR2 as YYDKDF (reference sequence). Trimming removed 0 bases from V and 1 base from J; junction bases left unmatched: 5. The CDR3 has 16 residues. CDR3 in amino acids: CATSRDQAGGQETQYF. The CDR3 DNA reads TGTGCCACCAGCAGAGATCAGGCAGGGGGCCAAGAGACCCAGTACTTC.

The chain is built from TRBV11-2 and TRBJ2-5, with D possibly being TRBD1 (5 bases). The CDR3 totals 14 residues. Germline CDR1 and CDR2: SGHAT and FQNNGV. V was pared by 3 bases and J by 4 bases, with 12 bases between. The CDR3 DNA follows: TGTGCCAGCAGCTTCGTTCGGCAGGGAGAGACCCAGTACTTC. Protein sequence: CASSFVRQGETQYF.

This chain links TRBV2 with TRBJ1-2; 9 bases match TRBD1. After removal of 6 bases from V and 4 bases from J, the junction contained 6 bases not matched to a gene. This CDR3 comprises 14 residues. The germline V gene has CDR1 SNHLY and CDR2 FYNNEI. The CDR3 loop reads CASRDRGVTYGYTF. DNA for the CDR3: TGTGCCAGCAGGGACAGGGGTGTTACCTATGGCTACACCTTC.